Shown below are 5 T cell receptor beta chains from a single sample sequenced in a study of neurological immune-mediated disorders. TCRdb called the 5' RACE reads again in MiXCR, with one record for every CDR3 protein. The data show around 70,000 distinct CDR3 sequences, with more than 3% seen just once and 4.5% to 6.5% held by the top ten. The sequencing input was PBMCs. The receptor set was obtained from a woman aged 45-65 years with multiple sclerosis.

This clonotype occurred many times. CDR3 sequence (DNA): TGTGCCAGCAGTTCCCCTCCCGGGGGATCAACTAATGAAAAACTGTTTTTT. Encoded protein: CASSSPPGGSTNEKLFF. This chain links TRBV28 with TRBJ1-4; D is perhaps TRBD1 (5 bases). This CDR3 spans 17 amino acids. Between the trimmed V and J ends, which lost 4 bases and 0 bases, there was a span of 15 bases. Per germline, CDR1 MDHEN and CDR2 SYDVKM.

This clonotype appeared many times. The chain combines TRBV20-1 with TRBJ2-3, with D perhaps assigned TRBD1 or TRBD2 (5 bases each). CDR1 and CDR2 (germline): DFQATT, SNEGSKA (reference sequence). This CDR3 spans 16 amino acids. With 1 base removed from V and 4 bases from J, the gap between germline ends came to 18 bases. The CDR3 is CSARGGEAILPDTQYF. For the CDR3, the DNA is TGCAGTGCTAGAGGAGGGGAAGCGATCCTCCCAGATACGCAGTATTTT.

The chain uses TRBV2 and TRBJ1-1; the D is unclear. The V end was cut by 5 bases, the J end by 4 bases, with 14 bases between. The CDR3 is 14 residues long. CDR1 is SNHLY, CDR2 FYNNEI, per germline. This chain's CDR3 is CASSLRASTTEAFF. The CDR3 DNA reads as TGTGCCAGCAGTCTCCGGGCCTCGACCACTGAAGCTTTCTTT.

This clonotype was observed at least ten times. V is TRBV14 and J is TRBJ1-1; no firm D call. Germline loops: CDR1 SGHDN, CDR2 FVKESK. The CDR3 is 13 residues long. The germline V and J ends were trimmed by 0 bases and 0 bases, with 2 bases remaining between them. The CDR3 DNA reads TGTGCCAGCAGCCAAGACTTGAACACTGAAGCTTTCTTT. This translates into CASSQDLNTEAFF.

This clonotype was observed at least ten times. V usage is TRBV5-1 and J usage is TRBJ2-2; D possibly corresponds to TRBD2 (6 bases). There are 15 residues in the CDR3. Trimming removed 2 bases from V and 5 bases from J, with 13 bases in between. The germline gives CDR1 SGHRS, CDR2 YFSETQ. CDR3 loop: CASSFGLATTGELFF. DNA for the CDR3: TGCGCCAGCAGCTTCGGGCTAGCGACTACCGGGGAGCTGTTTTTT.